The next 22 T cell receptor beta chains were all read from a single sample in a study of lymphopenia after photon versus proton radiotherapy. TCRdb keeps only in-frame clones here, not all; method: immunoSEQ multiplex PCR. The sample carries tens of thousands of clones, approximately 84% recorded once. The sample was peripheral blood, taken from a patient treated with proton-based radiotherapy. The receptor set was obtained from a man in his sixties with pancreatic cancer.

The chain recombines TRBV10-3 with TRBJ1-5; D is possibly TRBD1 (6 bases). Trimming left V 4 bases short and J 0 bases short, with 10 bases between. Looked up from germline, CDR1 is ENHRY and CDR2 is SYGVKD. The CDR3 covers 15 residues. CDR3 amino acids: CAISADRSSNQPQHF. As DNA, the CDR3 is TGTGCCATCAGTGCGGACAGATCTAGCAATCAGCCCCAGCATTTT.

The V gene is TRBV7-6, the J gene TRBJ2-5; 12 nucleotides match TRBD2. Per the germline V gene, CDR1 is SGHVS and CDR2 is FNYEAQ. V lost 4 bases, J lost 5 bases, and 5 bases stayed unmatched. The CDR3 spans 15 residues. The CDR3: CASSSSGRGEETQYF. The CDR3, as DNA: TGTGCCAGCAGCTCTAGCGGGAGGGGCGAGGAGACCCAGTACTTC. The full variable domain, in which reference TRBV7-6 and TRBJ2-5 provide the parts outside the CDR3, is GAGVSQSPRYKVTKRGQDVALRCDPISGHVSLYWYRQALGQGPEFLTYFNYEAQQDKSGLPNDRFSAERPEGSISTLTIQRTEQRDSAMYRCASSSSGRGEETQYFGPGTRLLVL.

The genes are TRBV28 and TRBJ1-4, with 8 bases fitting TRBD1. CDR3 length equals 18 residues. Per germline, CDR1 MDHEN and CDR2 SYDVKM. J gave up 8 bases and V 4 bases, and 18 bases lay outside the gene matches. CDR3 sequence: CASSSKSDRARGGEKLFF. DNA of the CDR3: TGTGCCAGCAGTTCAAAGTCGGACAGGGCCCGAGGGGGAGAAAAACTGTTTTTT.

This chain links TRBV5-6 with TRBJ2-3; a possible D gene is TRBD2 (6 bases). This CDR3 is built from 17 residues. Germline V gene data show CDR1 as SGHDT and CDR2 as YYEEEE. Trimming took 6 bases from V and 0 from J, leaving 20 bases between them. DNA for the CDR3: TGTGCCAGCAACCGACCGGGAGTACAGACTAGCACAGATACGCAGTATTTT. It is translated as CASNRPGVQTSTDTQYF.

The chain carries TRBV5-6 and TRBJ2-7, with 9 nucleotides matching TRBD1. Per the germline V gene, CDR1 is SGHDT and CDR2 is YYEEEE. This CDR3 comprises 15 residues. Unmatched junction bases numbered 10, after V lost 4 bases and J lost 5 bases. The CDR3 bases are TGTGCCAGCAGCCTAAGACGGACAGGGGTCCACGAGCAGTACTTC. This encodes CASSLRRTGVHEQYF.

The CDR3 nucleotides read TGTGCCAGCAGTTTATTCCTAGCGGGTATACCCCAAGAGACCCAGTACTTC. Translating gives CASSLFLAGIPQETQYF. The V call is TRBV28, the J call TRBJ2-5; 8 bases line up with TRBD2. The germline V gene has CDR1 MDHEN and CDR2 SYDVKM. The CDR3 has 17 residues. V lost 1 base to trimming and J lost 1 base; unmatched junction nucleotides: 8.

The rearrangement joins TRBV27 to TRBJ2-1, with 10 bases fitting TRBD2. Losses at the gene ends were 4 bases for V and 8 bases for J; bases not matched to a gene: 8. This CDR3 comprises 15 residues. Looked up from germline, CDR1 is MNHEY and CDR2 is SMNVEV (reference sequence). CDR3 in amino acids: CASSSGTSALDEQFF. As DNA, the CDR3 is TGTGCCAGCAGTTCCGGGACTAGCGCTCTCGATGAGCAGTTCTTC.

This clone is a singleton in its sample. V usage is TRBV4-1 and J usage is TRBJ2-3; 10 nucleotides line up with TRBD1. The trim removed 1 base at V and 5 bases at J, leaving 3 bases unmatched. The CDR3 has 15 residues. Germline V gene lookup returns CDR1 MGHRA and CDR2 YSYEKL. The DNA for the CDR3 is TGCGCCAGCAGCCAAGCCGGGACAGGGGTAGATACGCAGTATTTT. This gives the protein CASSQAGTGVDTQYF.

The CDR3 coding sequence is TGTGCCAGCAAGCCCAGCGGGAGGTCCGGGGAGCTGTTTTTT. Translation gives CASKPSGRSGELFF. This rearrangement joins TRBV28 to TRBJ2-2, with 9 bases lining up with TRBD2. V shed 7 bases and J 6 bases; nucleotides not matched to a gene: 6. The CDR3 covers 14 residues. Per germline, CDR1 MDHEN and CDR2 SYDVKM.

This chain links TRBV6-1 with TRBJ2-1; D is possibly TRBD1 (5 bases). This CDR3 has 17 amino acids. Germline values: CDR1 MNHNS, CDR2 SASEGT. Trimming stripped 2 bases from V and 6 bases from J, with 20 bases between. In DNA form, the CDR3 reads TGTGCCAGCAGTGAACAGAAGCGTCACAGGAGCAGCAATGAGCAGTTCTTC. Translating it yields CASSEQKRHRSSNEQFF.

This clone has just a few counts. The CDR3 sequence is CAWSATRTSGFPYEQYF. The CDR3 nucleotides read TGTGCCTGGAGTGCTACCCGGACTAGCGGGTTCCCCTACGAGCAGTACTTC. The chain uses TRBV30 and TRBJ2-7; 11 bases align to TRBD2. The CDR3 is made up of 17 amino acids. Germline trimming cut 1 base from V and 2 bases from J; bases unmatched to any gene: 10. Germline loops: CDR1 GTSNPN, CDR2 SVGIG (reference sequence).

The V gene is TRBV4-1, the J gene TRBJ1-1; 8 nucleotides line up with TRBD1. V dropped 1 base and J dropped 0; count of bases not matched to a gene: 4. Looked up from germline, CDR1 is MGHRA and CDR2 is YSYEKL. This CDR3 contains 16 residues. CDR3: CASSQGQGLMNTEAFF. The CDR3 DNA follows: TGCGCCAGCAGCCAAGGACAGGGGCTAATGAACACTGAAGCTTTCTTT.

The chain employs TRBV7-8 and TRBJ2-2; the D gene is possibly TRBD1 (6 bases). The CDR3 sequence is 17 residues long. Trimming took 4 bases from V and 2 from J, leaving 17 bases between them. Germline assignment: CDR1 SGHVS and CDR2 FQNEAQ. Written as DNA, the CDR3 is TGTGCCAGCAGCTCATCCGGGGCAGGGGCCAACACCGGGGAGCTGTTTTTT. Translated, it gives CASSSSGAGANTGELFF.

This clone has only a few counts. The germline gene is not matched at one end of the junction; a read error may be the cause. The rearrangement joins TRBV30 to TRBJ2-7; possibly TRBD1 for D (5 bases). CDR1 GTSNPN and CDR2 SVGIG come from the germline V gene (reference sequence). The CDR3 consists of 12 residues. As DNA, the CDR3 is TGTGCCTGGAGTAGAACCTCAGGGCCAAGGCACTTC. This sequence encodes CAWSRTSGPRHF.

This chain connects TRBV14 to TRBJ1-2; 7 bases match TRBD1. CDR1 is SGHDN and CDR2 is FVKESK in the germline V gene. The CDR3 spans 15 residues. V was pared by 6 bases and J by 8 bases, with 15 bases of the junction left unmatched. The DNA of the CDR3 is TGTGCCAGCAGATTATCCAGCGAGGGGGCGCACGGCTACACCTTC. Translation gives CASRLSSEGAHGYTF.

V is TRBV14 and J is TRBJ2-3; no firm D call. Deletions cut 4 bases from V and 7 bases from J, with 18 bases between. The CDR3 spans 15 residues. Germline-derived CDR1 and CDR2 are SGHDN and FVKESK. In DNA, the CDR3 is TGTGCCAGCAGCCTCACCCCTGGGAATATAAATACGCAGTATTTT. Its translation: CASSLTPGNINTQYF. Using reference TRBV14 and TRBJ2-3 for the parts outside the CDR3, the full variable domain is EAGVTQFPSHSVIEKGQTVTLRCDPISGHDNLYWYRRVMGKEIKFLLHFVKESKQDESGMPNNRFLAERTGGTYSTLKVQPAELEDSGVYFCASSLTPGNINTQYFGPGTRLTVL.

A single count supports this clone. This CDR3 is CASSLGGTSYNEQFF. CDR3 nucleotides: TGCGCCAGCAGCTTGGGGGGCACGTCCTACAATGAGCAGTTCTTC. This sequence joins TRBV5-1 and TRBJ2-1; maybe TRBD1 (5 bases). CDR1 is SGHRS, CDR2 YFSETQ, per germline. This CDR3 region has 15 residues. V shed 0 bases and J shed 1 base, with 8 bases lying between them.

V gene TRBV4-3 combines with J gene TRBJ1-6; unclear D gene. Germline V gene lookup returns CDR1 LGHNA and CDR2 YSLEER. V was shortened by 5 bases and J by 3 bases, with 14 bases between the two germline ends. The CDR3 is made up of 16 amino acids. The CDR3 here is CASSKSRVLYNSPLHF. The CDR3, as DNA: TGCGCCAGCAGCAAAAGTCGGGTACTCTATAATTCACCCCTCCACTTT.

As regards this clone: The junction departs from the called germline gene at one end, perhaps through a read error. The chain employs TRBV23-1 and TRBJ2-4; D call uncertain. TRBV23-1 is reported as an ORF; its role is uncertain. CDR3 size: 11 residues. CDR3 residues: CASSPLEARNF. CDR3 DNA: TGCGCCAGCAGTCCACTCGAAGCCAGAAACTTC.

The J gene is TRBJ2-1, the V gene TRBV10-3; 10 positions agree with TRBD2. Germline V lookup: CDR1 ENHRY, CDR2 SYGVKD. The CDR3 consists of 14 residues. V was pared by 6 bases and J by 7 bases, with 6 bases of the junction left unmatched. The CDR3 region is CAIRLAGISNEQFF. CDR3 sequence (DNA): TGTGCCATCAGACTAGCGGGAATTTCGAATGAGCAGTTCTTC.

This clone has a single count. V usage is TRBV7-9 and J usage is TRBJ2-1; the match to TRBD1 covers 8 bases. Germline-derived CDR1 and CDR2 are SEHNR and FQNEAQ (reference sequence). The CDR3 length is 16 residues. Losses at the gene ends were 2 bases for V and 2 bases for J; bases not matched to a gene: 5. The CDR3 sequence is CASSLRTGGTYNEQFF. DNA of the CDR3: TGTGCCAGCAGCTTAAGAACAGGGGGAACCTACAATGAGCAGTTCTTC.

The rearrangement uses TRBV2 and TRBJ2-6, with D unresolved. CDR1 SNHLY and CDR2 FYNNEI come from the germline V gene. V dropped 6 bases and J dropped 0 bases, with 9 bases sitting between them. The CDR3 spans 15 residues. Here the CDR3 reads CASSWTRSGANVLTF. CDR3 sequence (DNA): TGTGCCAGCAGCTGGACCCGCTCTGGGGCCAACGTCCTGACTTTC. The full variable domain, completed using reference TRBV2 and TRBJ2-6, is EPEVTQTPSHQVTQMGQEVILRCVPISNHLYFYWYRQILGQKVEFLVSFYNNEISEKSEIFDDQFSVERPDGSNFTLKIRSTKLEDSAMYFCASSWTRSGANVLTFGAGSRLTVL.